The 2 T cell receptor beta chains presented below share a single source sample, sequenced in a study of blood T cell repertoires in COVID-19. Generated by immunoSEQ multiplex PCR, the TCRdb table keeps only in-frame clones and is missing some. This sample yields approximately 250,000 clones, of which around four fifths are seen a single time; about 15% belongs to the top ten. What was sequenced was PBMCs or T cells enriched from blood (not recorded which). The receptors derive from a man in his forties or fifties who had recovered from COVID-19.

The CDR3 is CASSQEGTGGPEEQYF. The CDR3 region has the DNA TGTGCCAGCAGCCAAGAGGGTACGGGAGGGCCGGAAGAGCAGTACTTC. The chain joins TRBV4-2 to TRBJ2-7; 8 nucleotides match TRBD2. This CDR3 has 16 amino acids. Losses at the gene ends were 0 bases for V and 7 bases for J; bases not matched to a gene: 11. From germline, CDR1 is LGHNA and CDR2 YNFKEQ.

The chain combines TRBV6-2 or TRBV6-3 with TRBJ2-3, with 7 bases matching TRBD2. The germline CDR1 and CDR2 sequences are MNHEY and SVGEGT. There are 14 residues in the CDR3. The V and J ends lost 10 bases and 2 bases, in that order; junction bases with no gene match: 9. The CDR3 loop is CAIRPAGPTDTQYF. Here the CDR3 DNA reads TGTGCCATCCGCCCAGCGGGGCCCACAGATACGCAGTATTTT.